This T cell receptor beta chain was recovered during a study of blood T cell repertoires in COVID-19. Study-wide background: From T cells, B-cell-depleted T cells, or PBMCs came the material, which was cDNA or gDNA.

Generated by immunoSEQ multiplex PCR, the TCRdb table keeps only in-frame clones and is missing some. The sample includes 300,000 to 400,000 clones, roughly 89% of them seen just once. Germline V gene data show CDR1 as KGHSH and CDR2 as LQKENI. The trim removed 4 bases at V and 6 bases at J, leaving 6 bases unmatched. The CDR3 contains 13 residues. This rearrangement joins TRBV18 to TRBJ2-7; 7 bases map to TRBD1. This TCR came from a man younger than 45 with COVID-19, enrolled during active disease. What was sequenced was peripheral blood. The DNA of the CDR3 is TGTGCCAGCTCACGGGACAGTTGGGGCGAGCAGTACTTC. Protein: CASSRDSWGEQYF.